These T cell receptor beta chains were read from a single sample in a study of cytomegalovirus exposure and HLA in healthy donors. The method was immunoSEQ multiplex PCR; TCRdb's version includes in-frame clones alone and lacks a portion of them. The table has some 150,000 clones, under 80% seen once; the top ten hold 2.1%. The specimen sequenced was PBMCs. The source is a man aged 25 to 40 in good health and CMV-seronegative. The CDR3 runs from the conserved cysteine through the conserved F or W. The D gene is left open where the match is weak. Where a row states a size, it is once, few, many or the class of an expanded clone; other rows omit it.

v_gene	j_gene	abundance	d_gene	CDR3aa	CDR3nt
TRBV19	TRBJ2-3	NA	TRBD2	CASSISTGGGTDTQYF	TGTGCCAGTAGTATCTCAACAGGCGGGGGGACAGATACGCAGTATTTT
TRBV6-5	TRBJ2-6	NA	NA	CASSAQGSGANVLTF	TGTGCCAGCAGTGCCCAGGGATCTGGGGCCAACGTCCTGACTTTC
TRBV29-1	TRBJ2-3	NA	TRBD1	CSVSRDRSTDTQYF	TGCAGCGTTAGCCGGGACAGGAGCACAGATACGCAGTATTTT
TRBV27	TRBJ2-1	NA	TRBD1	CASSPGTGGGNEQFF	TGTGCCAGCAGTCCCGGGACAGGGGGTGGCAATGAGCAGTTCTTC
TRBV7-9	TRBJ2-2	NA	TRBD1	CASSPRTGTGELFF	TGTGCCAGCAGCCCAAGGACAGGGACCGGGGAGCTGTTTTTT
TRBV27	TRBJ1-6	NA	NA	CASSSTPTQGRNSPLHF	TGTGCCAGCAGTTCCACCCCAACACAGGGCCGTAATTCACCCCTCCACTTT
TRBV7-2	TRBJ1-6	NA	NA	CASSPFAPGSYNSPLHF	TGTGCCAGCAGCCCCTTCGCCCCCGGTTCCTATAATTCACCCCTCCACTTT
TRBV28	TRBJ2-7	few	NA	CASSGGYEQYF	TGTGCCAGCTCAGGTGGATACGAGCAGTACTTC
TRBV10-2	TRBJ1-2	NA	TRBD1	CASSDRGRYGYPF	TGCGCCAGCAGTGATAGGGGGCGTTATGGCTACCCCTTC
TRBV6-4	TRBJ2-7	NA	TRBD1	CASSDPAGQGSSYEQYF	TGTGCCAGCAGTGACCCAGCGGGACAGGGGTCTTCCTACGAGCAGTACTTC
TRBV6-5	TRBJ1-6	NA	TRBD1	CASSEQGKGLHF	TGTGCCAGCAGTGAACAGGGGAAGGGCCTCCACTTT
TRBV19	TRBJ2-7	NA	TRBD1	CASSEHDRGEQYF	TGTGCCAGTAGTGAGCATGACAGGGGCGAGCAGTACTTC
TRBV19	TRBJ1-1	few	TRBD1	CASRSRQGNTEAFF	TGTGCCAGTAGATCGAGACAGGGGAACACTGAAGCTTTCTTT
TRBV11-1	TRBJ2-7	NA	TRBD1	CASSLAGTGGNYEQYF	TGTGCCAGCAGCTTAGCGGGGACAGGGGGCAACTACGAGCAGTACTTC
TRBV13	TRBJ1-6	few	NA	CASSLNLAGNRNSPLHF	TGTGCCAGCAGCCTCAACCTGGCAGGGAATAGAAATTCACCCCTCCACTTT
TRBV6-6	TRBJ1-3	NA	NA	CASSDRRGFSGNTIYF	TGTGCCAGCAGCGACAGACGGGGGTTCTCTGGAAACACCATATATTTT